Following are 29 T cell receptor beta chains from one sample sequenced in a study of T cell changes during pregnancy in multiple sclerosis. Repertoires were generated with immunoSEQ multiplex PCR, while TCRdb's copy carries only in-frame clones and drops some. The repertoire consists of around 75,000 clones, with 94% occurring once and the leading ten covering 0.13% to 0.15%. The sequences come from CD4+ T cells from peripheral blood mononuclear cells, collected after pregnancy. These receptor sequences come from a female donor with multiple sclerosis, enrolled in a pregnancy study.

V and J are TRBV5-6 and TRBJ1-2; D remains unclear. Trimming shortened V by 3 bases and J by 4 bases, and 16 bases separated the two germline ends. The CDR3 is 15 amino acids. Germline CDR1 and CDR2: SGHDT and YYEEEE. In nucleotides, the CDR3 is TGTGCCAGCAGCTCCGAGGACCCAGAGGGCTATGGCTACACCTTC. Its translation: CASSSEDPEGYGYTF.

The J gene is TRBJ1-1, the V gene TRBV6-5; D possibly corresponds to TRBD1 (6 bases). The CDR3 is made up of 11 amino acids. Trimming removed 4 bases at V and 11 bases at J, with 11 bases between. Germline lookup yields CDR1 MNHEY and CDR2 SVGAGI. The CDR3 spells CASSSDSRAFF. The CDR3, as DNA: TGTGCCAGCAGTTCGGACAGCCGGGCTTTCTTT.

The genes are TRBV6-1 and TRBJ2-5, with 8 nucleotides matching TRBD2. The CDR3 extends over 15 amino acids. Germline assignment: CDR1 MNHNS and CDR2 SASEGT. The V segment lost 5 bases and the J segment 1 base; nucleotides outside the gene matches: 6. DNA of the CDR3: TGTGCCAGCAGTTCAGCGGGGGTAATCCAAGAGACCCAGTACTTC. It specifies CASSSAGVIQETQYF.

CDR3 in DNA: TGTGCCAGCAGGCCCTGGAGGGGCTCTAACTATGGCTACACCTTC. Translated, it gives CASRPWRGSNYGYTF. This chain connects TRBV6-5 to TRBJ1-2; possible D gene TRBD1, 5 bases. CDR1 MNHEY and CDR2 SVGAGI come from the germline V gene. Trimming took 6 bases from V and 0 from J, leaving 14 bases between them. The CDR3 is made up of 15 amino acids.

The chain combines TRBV5-4 with TRBJ2-7; 11 bases fit TRBD1. V dropped 2 bases and J dropped 3; count of bases not matched to a gene: 4. CDR1 and CDR2 (germline): SGHNT, YYREEE (reference sequence). There are 15 residues in the CDR3. For the CDR3, the DNA is TGTGCCAGCAGCTTATCCGGGACAGGGGGCTACGAGCAGTACTTC. Translating it yields CASSLSGTGGYEQYF.

The rearrangement links TRBV5-6 to TRBJ2-7; a possible D gene is TRBD1 (6 bases). Trimming left V 0 bases short and J 3 bases short, with 16 bases between. The germline V gene encodes CDR1 SGHDT and CDR2 YYEEEE. The CDR3 runs 16 residues. The CDR3 coding sequence is TGTGCCAGCAGCTTGGCGAACAGGGTCTCGAGCTACGAGCAGTACTTC. Its translation: CASSLANRVSSYEQYF. Full variable domain (rest looked up from reference TRBV5-6 and TRBJ2-7): DAGVTQSPTHLIKTRGQQVTLRCSPKSGHDTVSWYQQALGQGPQFIFQYYEEEERQRGNFPDRFSGHQFPNYSSELNVNALLLGDSALYLCASSLANRVSSYEQYFGPGTRLTVT.

This clone has a single count. The CDR3 sequence is CASSYSRQGENYEQYF. The CDR3 DNA reads as TGTGCCAGCAGTTACTCGAGACAGGGGGAAAACTACGAGCAGTACTTC. The chain recombines TRBV6-5 with TRBJ2-7; 9 positions match TRBD1. The CDR3 totals 16 residues. Germline lookup yields CDR1 MNHEY and CDR2 SVGAGI. With 0 bases clipped from V and 3 bases from J, the junction kept 6 bases outside the gene matches.

The J gene is TRBJ1-2, the V gene TRBV6-6; 7 positions agree with TRBD1. The CDR3 is 11 residues long. V trimming: 9 bases; J trimming: 6 bases; junction bases outside the gene matches: 4. Germline assignment: CDR1 MNHNY and CDR2 SVGAGI (reference sequence). The CDR3 bases are TGTGCCAGTAGACAGGGTGATGGCTACACCTTC. Translation: CASRQGDGYTF.

The chain carries TRBV15 and TRBJ1-2, with TRBD1 matching over 7 bases. Germline values: CDR1 LNHNV, CDR2 YYDKDF (reference sequence). The CDR3 spans 16 residues. V gave up 0 bases and J gave up 4 bases; unmatched junction bases: 8. The CDR3: CATSRDRDSRFYGYTF. Written as DNA, the CDR3 is TGTGCCACCAGCAGAGACCGGGACAGTCGGTTCTATGGCTACACCTTC.

J is TRBJ2-7 and V is TRBV5-6, with 9 bases aligning to TRBD1. Germline-derived CDR1 and CDR2 are SGHDT and YYEEEE. The V gene end was trimmed by 2 bases and the J gene end by 6 bases; junction bases not matched to a gene: 9. CDR3 length equals 15 residues. The CDR3 nucleotides are TGTGCCAGCAGCTTCGAGGGGACAGGGAGGGGCGAGCAGTACTTC. Encoded protein: CASSFEGTGRGEQYF.

The rearrangement links TRBV7-8 to TRBJ1-2; D ambiguous. Germline CDR1 SGHVS, CDR2 FQNEAQ. The CDR3 totals 13 residues. Trimming left V 5 bases short and J 4 bases short, with 11 bases between. The CDR3 here is CASSQREGYGYTF. The CDR3 nucleotides are TGTGCCAGCAGCCAAAGGGAGGGCTATGGCTACACCTTC.

This chain links TRBV21-1 with TRBJ1-1; TRBD1, the table's D call, lacks a check against the DNA. TRBV21-1 is reported as a pseudogene. This CDR3 contains 18 residues. CDR3 loop: CASSKEERKGVGDTEAFF. CDR3 bases: TGTGCCAGCAGCAAAGAGGAGCGAAAGGGGGTGGGGGACACTGAAGCTTTCTTT.

The rearrangement uses TRBV29-1 and TRBJ2-7, with D maybe TRBD1 (6 bases). There are 12 residues in the CDR3. Trimming removed 4 bases at V and 1 base at J, with 8 bases between. Germline CDR1 reads SQVTM; CDR2 reads ANQGSEA. The CDR3 protein is CSVGDRSYEQYF. CDR3 nucleotide sequence: TGCAGCGTTGGTGACAGGTCCTACGAGCAGTACTTC.

V usage is TRBV7-2 and J usage is TRBJ1-2; D remains ambiguous. Germline V gene data show CDR1 as SGHTA and CDR2 as FQGNSA. Trimming stripped 1 base from V and 4 bases from J, with 7 bases between. CDR3 size: 13 residues. The CDR3 loop reads CASSLGGRYGYTF. The CDR3 nucleotides are TGTGCCAGCAGCTTAGGAGGCCGCTATGGCTACACCTTC.

The rearrangement uses TRBV4-1 and TRBJ1-2, with D possibly being TRBD1 (6 bases). The CDR3 extends over 15 amino acids. Per germline, CDR1 MGHRA and CDR2 YSYEKL. Deletions cut 0 bases from V and 4 bases from J, with 12 bases between. Here the CDR3 reads CASSQDPDSIYGYTF. In nucleotides, the CDR3 is TGCGCCAGCAGCCAAGACCCGGACAGCATCTATGGCTACACCTTC.

This clone showed up just once. V is TRBV29-1 and J is TRBJ2-1; possible D gene TRBD1, 6 bases. CDR1 is SQVTM and CDR2 is ANQGSEA in the germline V gene. The CDR3 length is 14 residues. Trimming took off 4 bases at V and 6 bases at J, with 16 bases between the two ends. The CDR3 protein is CSVGADSSRNEQFF. In DNA, the CDR3 is TGCAGCGTTGGAGCGGACAGCAGCCGCAATGAGCAGTTCTTC.

V gene TRBV7-2 combines with J gene TRBJ2-3; D is perhaps TRBD2 (6 bases). The CDR3 loop spans 14 amino acids. V was trimmed by 5 bases and J by 4 bases, leaving 13 bases between them. The V gene's germline CDR1 is SGHTA and CDR2 FQGNSA. CDR3 bases: TGTGCCAGCAGCCCTCGGAGGGTAGCAGATACGCAGTATTTT. Translation gives CASSPRRVADTQYF.

This clone was detected a few times. This chain uses TRBV7-9 with TRBJ1-1; D gene uncertain. V was cut by 0 bases and J by 7 bases, with 12 bases left in between. CDR3 length: 14 amino acids. CDR1 and CDR2 (germline): SEHNR, FQNEAQ (reference sequence). The CDR3 reads CASSLASLGVEAFF. Here the CDR3 DNA reads TGTGCCAGCAGCTTAGCGTCGTTGGGCGTTGAAGCTTTCTTT.

The CDR3 here is CASRQGATTYEQYF. For the CDR3, the DNA is TGTGCCAGCAGGCAGGGGGCAACTACCTACGAGCAGTACTTC. J is TRBJ2-7 and V is TRBV6-5; the match to TRBD1 covers 8 bases. Looked up from germline, CDR1 is MNHEY and CDR2 is SVGAGI. This CDR3 contains 14 residues. The ends lost 6 bases at V and 2 bases at J; junction bases unmatched: 6.

The chain joins TRBV19 to TRBJ2-1; TRBD2 matches at 7 bases. Germline V gene data show CDR1 as LNHDA and CDR2 as SQIVND (reference sequence). The CDR3 runs 14 residues. Trimming removed 7 bases from V and 8 bases from J; junction bases left unmatched: 11. The CDR3 spells CASTIGLAADEQFF. The CDR3 DNA reads TGTGCCAGTACCATAGGGCTAGCGGCTGATGAGCAGTTCTTC.

The CDR3 reads CASSRGLAGNEQFF. CDR3 bases: TGTGCCAGCAGTCGGGGGCTAGCGGGGAATGAGCAGTTCTTC. The rearrangement links TRBV28 to TRBJ2-1, with 9 bases identical to TRBD2. Looked up from germline, CDR1 is MDHEN and CDR2 is SYDVKM. V lost 5 bases to trimming and J lost 7 bases; unmatched junction nucleotides: 6. This CDR3 comprises 14 residues.

The gene calls are TRBV28 and TRBJ1-1; TRBD1 might be the D (6 bases). Germline V gene sequence: CDR1 MDHEN, CDR2 SYDVKM. Trimming stripped 5 bases from V and 6 bases from J, with 28 bases between. The CDR3 consists of 18 residues. CDR3: CASSGAIIFQGRRAEAFF. The CDR3, as DNA: TGTGCCAGCAGTGGAGCTATCATCTTCCAGGGGAGAAGGGCTGAAGCTTTCTTT.

The chain joins TRBV4-2 to TRBJ1-1, with no clear D. The CDR3 loop spans 18 amino acids. The V end lost 1 base, the J end lost 1 base, and 19 bases lay between the germline ends. Germline V lookup: CDR1 LGHNA, CDR2 YNFKEQ. CDR3 residues: CASSQVTRLSSKNTEAFF. The CDR3 DNA follows: TGTGCCAGCAGCCAAGTTACCAGGCTCTCGAGTAAGAACACTGAAGCTTTCTTT.

The chain recombines TRBV2 with TRBJ2-1; 7 nucleotides line up with TRBD2. CDR1 and CDR2 (germline): SNHLY, FYNNEI. V dropped 1 base and J dropped 6; count of bases not matched to a gene: 3. This CDR3 has 14 amino acids. The CDR3 bases are TGTGCCAGCAGTGAAGAAGCGGGACCCAATGAGCAGTTCTTC. Translated: CASSEEAGPNEQFF.

This chain joins TRBV10-1 and TRBJ2-7; 8 nucleotides line up with TRBD2. The CDR3 sequence is 15 residues long. Germline V gene sequence: CDR1 WNHNN, CDR2 SYGVQD (reference sequence). Trimming removed 9 bases from V and 6 bases from J; junction bases left unmatched: 16. The CDR3 bases are TGCGCCAGTCGTACGGGACTAGGGTTTTTGCGCGAGCAGTACTTC. Encoded protein: CASRTGLGFLREQYF.

This chain connects TRBV14 to TRBJ2-7; 13 bases are a match to TRBD2. The V and J ends lost 3 bases and 2 bases, in that order; junction bases with no gene match: 7. The CDR3 is 17 amino acids. CDR1 and CDR2 from the germline V gene are SGHDN and FVKESK. DNA for the CDR3: TGTGCCAGCAGCCATCGTAGGACTAGCGGGAGAGCCTACGAGCAGTACTTC. Residues: CASSHRRTSGRAYEQYF.

The count of this clone is one. The V and J genes are TRBV27 and TRBJ2-3, with D tentatively TRBD2 (5 bases). Trimming removed 6 bases from V and 1 base from J, with 8 bases in between. The CDR3 has 13 residues. CDR1 and CDR2 from the germline V gene are MNHEY and SMNVEV (reference sequence). CDR3 sequence reads: CASRPRGTDTQYF. The CDR3 DNA is TGTGCCAGCAGGCCGAGGGGCACAGATACGCAGTATTTT.

The gene calls are TRBV21-1 and TRBJ2-1; TRBD2, as called in the table, went unchecked against the DNA. TRBV21-1 is termed a pseudogene. The CDR3 runs 16 residues. This CDR3 is CASSQTGSGRPNEQFF. The DNA of the CDR3 is TGTGCCAGCAGCCAAACGGGGAGCGGGAGGCCCAATGAGCAGTTCTTC.

This chain connects TRBV14 to TRBJ2-5; TRBD1 aligns across 7 bases. Germline CDR1 and CDR2: SGHDN and FVKESK. V shed 1 base, J shed 1 base, and the junction held 6 bases outside the gene matches. The CDR3 extends over 16 amino acids. CDR3 DNA: TGTGCCAGCAGCCAAGGACAGGGCGGCTTCCAAGAGACCCAGTACTTC. Translated, it gives CASSQGQGGFQETQYF.